This TCR beta chain appears in the sequencing data of a study of CD8 T cells in ankylosing spondylitis. This clonotype was seen repeatedly, ten times or more. Each TCR beta library was made by quantitative 5'-RACE that incorporated molecular barcodes. MiXCR, applied by TCRdb to the 5' RACE reads, yields one record per CDR3 protein. The table shows 40,000 to 50,000 distinct CDR3 sequences, with just under 4% occurring only once. This sequence was found in a female donor with ankylosing spondylitis or in good health (not recorded which). The sequenced material came from blood, either unsorted or a sorted T cell fraction (not recorded which).

The CDR3 region is CASSVDQTSTDTQYF. The CDR3 DNA reads TGTGCCAGCAGCGTAGATCAAACTAGCACAGATACGCAGTATTTT. The chain joins TRBV9 to TRBJ2-3; D not resolved. The CDR3 totals 15 residues. The germline CDR1 and CDR2 sequences are SGDLS and YYNGEE. Trimming shortened V by 0 bases and J by 0 bases, and 8 bases separated the two germline ends. The full variable domain, its missing parts supplied by reference TRBV9 and TRBJ2-3, is DSGVTQTPKHLITATGQRVTLRCSPRSGDLSVYWYQQSLDQGLQFLIQYYNGEERAKGNILERFSAQQFPDLHSELNLSSLELGDSALYFCASSVDQTSTDTQYFGPGTRLTVL.